This T cell receptor (beta chain) was captured by sequencing in a study of cytomegalovirus exposure and HLA in healthy donors. PCR involved 60 Vbeta and 13 Jbeta primers. Generated by immunoSEQ multiplex PCR, the TCRdb table keeps only in-frame clones and is missing some. The sample shows about 130,000 clones, about 85% of them seen only once. The V gene lost 1 base and the J gene lost 1 base, with 8 bases spanning the gap. The CDR3 contains 15 residues. The germline CDR1 and CDR2 sequences are GTSNPN and SVGIG (reference sequence). Sequences were obtained from PBMCs. This rearrangement joins TRBV30 to TRBJ1-6, with D possibly being TRBD1 (5 bases). The source is a woman aged 25 to 39 in good health and CMV-seropositive. The CDR3 nucleotides are TGTGCCTGGAGTGCCCAGGGATCCTATAATTCACCCCTCCACTTT. Its protein is CAWSAQGSYNSPLHF.